This is a list of T cell receptor beta chains from one sample in a study of T cells in Graves' hyperthyroidism and ophthalmopathy. One entry per CDR3 protein results from TCRdb running MiXCR on the multiplex PCR reads. In the table there are approximately 510,000 distinct CDR3 sequences, about 45% of which are singletons. What was sequenced was peripheral blood or thyroid tissue (not recorded which). All receptors come from an adult woman with Graves' disease, either hyperthyroidism or ophthalmopathy (not recorded which). The CDR3 runs from the conserved cysteine through the conserved F or W. D genes are given only for firm matches. A row's size may be missing; if present it is once, few, many or a size class.

size: few
V: TRBV10-3
D: NA
length: 13
J: TRBJ1-5
CDR3: CAITSSPNQPQHF
DNA: TGTGCCATCACGAGTTCCCCCAATCAGCCCCAGCATTTT

size: NA
V: TRBV7-9
D: NA
length: 17
J: TRBJ2-5
CDR3: CASSLASLRRPQEAQYF
DNA: TGTGCCAGCAGCTTAGCATCCCTCAGGAGGCCCCAAGAGGCCCAGTACTTC

size: NA
V: TRBV27
D: NA
length: 14
J: TRBJ1-1
CDR3: CASSLGGAHTEAFF
DNA: TGTGCCAGCAGTTTAGGGGGGGCGCATACTGAAGCTTTCTTT

size: NA
V: TRBV7-8
D: TRBD1
length: 14
J: TRBJ2-7
CDR3: CASTNRDRGNEQYF
DNA: TGTGCCAGCACCAACCGGGACAGGGGAAACGAGCAGTACTTC

size: NA
V: TRBV4-1
D: NA
length: 14
J: TRBJ2-5
CDR3: CASSHGIDQETQYF
DNA: TGCGCCAGCAGCCATGGCATCGACCAAGAGACCCAGTACTTC

size: NA
V: TRBV12-3/TRBV12-4
D: NA
length: 13
J: TRBJ1-6
CDR3: CASSLAGGSPLHF
DNA: TGTGCCAGCAGTTTAGCCGGTGGTTCACCCCTCCACTTT

size: NA
V: TRBV10-3
D: NA
length: 15
J: TRBJ2-6
CDR3: CASSKGRAGANVLTF
DNA: TGTGCCAGCAGTAAAGGCCGGGCTGGGGCCAACGTCCTGACTTTC

size: many
V: TRBV6-2/TRBV6-3
D: TRBD1
length: 14
J: TRBJ1-1
CDR3: CASRYDRGPTEAFF
DNA: TGTGCCAGCAGATACGACAGGGGTCCCACTGAAGCTTTCTTT

size: NA
V: TRBV19
D: NA
length: 13
J: TRBJ1-1
CDR3: CASRIGGNTEAFF
DNA: TGTGCCAGTCGGATAGGGGGGAACACTGAAGCTTTCTTT

size: NA
V: TRBV11-1
D: TRBD1
length: 13
J: TRBJ1-1
CDR3: CASSGGWNTKAFF
DNA: TGTGCCAGCTCAGGGGGCTGGAACACTAAAGCTTTCTTT

size: NA
V: TRBV7-2
D: TRBD2
length: 17
J: TRBJ2-2
CDR3: CASSAAWGGGPTGELFF
DNA: TGTGCCAGCAGCGCAGCCTGGGGGGGAGGGCCCACCGGGGAGCTGTTTTTT

size: NA
V: TRBV20-1
D: NA
length: 10
J: TRBJ1-2
CDR3: CSVGINGYTF
DNA: TGCAGTGTAGGAATCAACGGCTACACCTTC

size: many
V: TRBV4-1
D: TRBD1
length: 18
J: TRBJ1-5
CDR3: CASSQDSRTGGAYQPQHF
DNA: TGCGCCAGCAGCCAAGACTCTAGGACAGGGGGCGCATATCAGCCCCAGCATTTT

size: NA
V: TRBV9
D: TRBD1
length: 15
J: TRBJ1-6
CDR3: CASRIGQGANSPLHF
DNA: TGTGCCAGCAGGATAGGACAGGGGGCAAATTCACCCCTCCACTTT

size: NA
V: TRBV24-1
D: NA
length: 12
J: TRBJ2-2
CDR3: CATRGAAGELFF
DNA: TGTGCCACCCGGGGGGCCGCCGGGGAGCTGTTTTTT

size: NA
V: TRBV7-9
D: NA
length: 15
J: TRBJ1-6
CDR3: CASSSPGGPSLSLHF
DNA: TGTGCCAGCAGCTCCCCGGGTGGACCGTCTTTATCCCTCCACTTT

size: once
V: TRBV11-2
D: NA
length: 15
J: TRBJ1-1
CDR3: CASSQDPTHDTEAFF
DNA: TGTGCCAGCAGCCAAGACCCGACCCACGACACTGAAGCTTTCTTT

size: few
V: TRBV4-1
D: TRBD2
length: 16
J: TRBJ2-7
CDR3: CASTRRAAGEPYEQYF
DNA: TGCGCCAGCACTCGTCGTGCGGCGGGAGAGCCCTACGAGCAGTACTTC

size: NA
V: TRBV7-8
D: NA
length: 15
J: TRBJ1-5
CDR3: CASSLAATINQPQHF
DNA: TGTGCCAGCAGCTTAGCTGCGACGATCAATCAGCCCCAGCATTTT

size: once
V: TRBV2
D: NA
length: 16
J: TRBJ2-2
CDR3: CASSLADSLALGELFF
DNA: TGTGCCAGCAGTTTAGCCGACAGCCTCGCCCTCGGGGAGCTGTTTTTT

size: many
V: TRBV11-2
D: TRBD2
length: 15
J: TRBJ2-5
CDR3: CASSPIVGGEETQYF
DNA: TGTGCCAGCAGCCCGATCGTCGGGGGGGAAGAGACCCAGTACTTC

size: many
V: TRBV29-1
D: NA
length: 11
J: TRBJ1-2
CDR3: CSVGFTDGYTF
DNA: TGCAGCGTTGGGTTTACAGATGGCTACACCTTC

size: NA
V: TRBV12-3/TRBV12-4
D: NA
length: 14
J: TRBJ2-7
CDR3: CASSRGDQGNEQYF
DNA: TGTGCCAGCAGCCGAGGCGACCAAGGAAACGAGCAGTACTTC

size: NA
V: TRBV20-1
D: TRBD1
length: 17
J: TRBJ2-5
CDR3: CSARAGTGGNPQETQYF
DNA: TGCAGTGCTAGAGCGGGGACAGGGGGTAACCCACAAGAGACCCAGTACTTC

size: NA
V: TRBV25-1
D: NA
length: 15
J: TRBJ1-6
CDR3: CASSLTPGGRAPLHF
DNA: TGTGCCAGCAGCTTAACCCCGGGAGGCAGGGCACCCCTCCACTTT

size: NA
V: TRBV5-4
D: NA
length: 15
J: TRBJ1-1
CDR3: CASSLVGDMNTEAFF
DNA: TGTGCCAGCAGCTTGGTAGGGGACATGAACACTGAAGCTTTCTTT

size: NA
V: TRBV5-1
D: NA
length: 14
J: TRBJ1-1
CDR3: CASSLGGQYTEAFF
DNA: TGCGCCAGCAGCTTGGGGGGGCAGTACACTGAAGCTTTCTTT

size: many
V: TRBV29-1
D: NA
length: 11
J: TRBJ1-2
CDR3: CSASSGDGYTF
DNA: TGCAGCGCTTCCTCGGGGGATGGCTACACCTTC

size: few
V: TRBV7-9
D: NA
length: 12
J: TRBJ1-1
CDR3: CASSLEPGHAFF
DNA: TGTGCCAGCAGCTTAGAACCGGGGCACGCTTTCTTT

size: many
V: TRBV6-4
D: NA
length: 14
J: TRBJ1-5
CDR3: CASSREPSNQPQHF
DNA: TGTGCCAGCAGCAGGGAACCAAGCAATCAGCCCCAGCATTTT

size: NA
V: TRBV9
D: TRBD2
length: 13
J: TRBJ2-7
CDR3: CASGMRESCEQYF
DNA: TGTGCCAGCGGCATGCGGGAGTCCTGCGAGCAGTACTTC

size: NA
V: TRBV4-3
D: NA
length: 15
J: TRBJ2-7
CDR3: CASSQDARAGDEQYF
DNA: TGCGCCAGCAGCCAAGATGCCAGGGCAGGGGACGAGCAGTACTTC

size: few
V: TRBV10-3
D: NA
length: 14
J: TRBJ1-5
CDR3: CAISEPDSNQPQHF
DNA: TGTGCCATCAGCGAACCTGATAGCAATCAGCCCCAGCATTTT

size: NA
V: TRBV29-1
D: NA
length: 13
J: TRBJ2-7
CDR3: CSAQTRGDGEQYF
DNA: TGCAGCGCCCAGACTAGAGGGGACGGCGAGCAGTACTTC

size: many
V: TRBV20-1
D: TRBD1
length: 15
J: TRBJ1-6
CDR3: CSARPWDRDNSPLHF
DNA: TGCAGTGCTAGACCTTGGGACAGGGATAATTCACCCCTCCACTTT

size: NA
V: TRBV12-3/TRBV12-4
D: TRBD2
length: 15
J: TRBJ2-5
CDR3: CASPGTSGREETQYF
DNA: TGTGCCAGCCCCGGGACTAGCGGGAGAGAGGAGACCCAGTACTTC

size: few
V: TRBV3-1
D: NA
length: 15
J: TRBJ1-6
CDR3: CASSSGGLYNSPLHF
DNA: TGTGCCAGCAGCTCGGGGGGCCTCTATAATTCACCCCTCCACTTT

size: once
V: TRBV5-1
D: NA
length: 14
J: TRBJ1-1
CDR3: CASSNRVTNTEAFF
DNA: TGCGCCAGCAGCAACAGGGTAACGAACACTGAAGCTTTCTTT

size: many
V: TRBV6-5
D: TRBD1
length: 17
J: TRBJ1-2
CDR3: CASSLYGTKGAAYGYTF
DNA: TGTGCCAGCAGTCTCTATGGGACTAAGGGGGCGGCGTATGGCTACACCTTC

size: NA
V: TRBV2
D: TRBD2
length: 16
J: TRBJ2-7
CDR3: CACSGTGLAGRYEQYF
DNA: TGTGCCTGCAGTGGCACGGGACTAGCGGGACGGTACGAGCAGTACTTC

size: few
V: TRBV29-1
D: NA
length: 10
J: TRBJ2-5
CDR3: CSAWGGTQYF
DNA: TGCAGTGCTTGGGGCGGAACCCAGTACTTC

size: few
V: TRBV28
D: TRBD1
length: 14
J: TRBJ2-7
CDR3: CASFGQASSYEQYF
DNA: TGTGCCAGCTTCGGACAGGCGAGCTCCTACGAGCAGTACTTC

size: NA
V: TRBV20-1
D: NA
length: 13
J: TRBJ2-7
CDR3: CSASGGNSYEQYF
DNA: TGCAGTGCTAGCGGTGGGAACTCCTACGAGCAGTACTTC

size: NA
V: TRBV28
D: NA
length: 16
J: TRBJ2-6
CDR3: CASTKDSLSGANVLTF
DNA: TGTGCCAGCACCAAGGACAGTCTCTCTGGGGCCAACGTCCTGACTTTC

size: NA
V: TRBV5-1
D: NA
length: 13
J: TRBJ1-1
CDR3: CASSRGYATEAFF
DNA: TGCGCCAGCAGCCGGGGGTACGCCACTGAAGCTTTCTTT